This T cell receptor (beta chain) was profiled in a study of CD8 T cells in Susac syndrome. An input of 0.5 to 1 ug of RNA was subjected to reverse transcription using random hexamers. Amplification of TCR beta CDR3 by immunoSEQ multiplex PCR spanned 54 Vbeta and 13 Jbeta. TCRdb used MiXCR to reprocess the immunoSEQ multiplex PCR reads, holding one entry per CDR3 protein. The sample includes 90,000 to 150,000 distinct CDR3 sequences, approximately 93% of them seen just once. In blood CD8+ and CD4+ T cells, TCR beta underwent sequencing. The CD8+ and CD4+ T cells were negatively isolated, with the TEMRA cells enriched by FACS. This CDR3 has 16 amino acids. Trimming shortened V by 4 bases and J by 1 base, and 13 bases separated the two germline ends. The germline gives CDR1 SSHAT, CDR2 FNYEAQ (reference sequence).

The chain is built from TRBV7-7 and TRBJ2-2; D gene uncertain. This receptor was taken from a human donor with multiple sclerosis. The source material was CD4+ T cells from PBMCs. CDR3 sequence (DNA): TGTGCCAGCAGCTCCGCCCGCGGCGGGAACACCGGGGAGCTGTTTTTT. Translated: CASSSARGGNTGELFF.